This T cell receptor (beta chain) was sequenced during a study of graft-versus-host responses after intestinal transplantation. Once graft tissue had been processed, intraepithelial and lamina propria lymphocytes were released. TCRdb's table, derived via immunoSEQ multiplex PCR, lists solely in-frame clones and lacks some. Among about 12,000 clones, over 65% were seen once, and the ten largest hold around 4.5%. V lost 3 bases to trimming and J lost 9 bases, with 14 bases between them. CDR1 is SEHNR, CDR2 FQNEAQ, per germline (reference sequence). This CDR3 spans 13 amino acids. The source of this sequence is a human patient who received an intestinal transplant, so some T cells may come from the graft donor. The J gene is TRBJ2-5, the V gene TRBV7-9; a weak D match, TRBD1 (7 bases). The starting material was ileum tissue, obtained roughly 4.5 months after intestinal transplantation. The CDR3 region is CASSLGTVAAQYF. The CDR3 nucleotides are TGTGCCAGCAGCTTGGGGACAGTAGCGGCCCAGTACTTC.